One TCR beta chain is described in this entry. Its antigen is still unknown. Quantitative 5'-RACE was performed with molecular barcodes, and it yielded the TCR beta libraries. One entry per CDR3 protein, called by TCRdb with MiXCR from the 5' RACE reads. The sample gives about 300,000 distinct CDR3 sequences, 11% of which show up once; more than 7% is in the top ten. The sample originates from a study of CD8 T cells in ankylosing spondylitis. Regarding the study as a whole: Clones tied to disease were said to be significantly enriched in matched ankylosing spondylitis synovial fluid. Researchers report that disease-linked clones proved CD8+ and relatively rare in peripheral blood.

CDR1 is SGHRS and CDR2 is YFSETQ in the germline V gene. The CDR3 is made up of 15 amino acids. V gave up 4 bases and J gave up 10 bases; unmatched junction bases: 10. The chain joins TRBV5-1 to TRBJ2-1, with 11 nucleotides matching TRBD2. The sequence was collected from a female donor with ankylosing spondylitis or in good health (not recorded which). The material sequenced was blood, either unsorted or a sorted T cell fraction (not recorded which). CDR3 region: CASSPGTSGHEEQFF. CDR3 bases: TGCGCCAGCAGCCCGGGGACTAGCGGCCATGAGGAGCAGTTCTTC.